The rows below give T cell receptor beta chains drawn from one sample of a study of shared clonotypes between healthy human individuals. The assay was immunoSEQ multiplex PCR, and TCRdb's table has in-frame clones only and misses some. The data show about 960,000 clones, over 75% seen once. Sequencing used memory CD4+ T cells sorted from blood. These receptors all come from a man between 18 and 35 years old in good health. The CDR3 runs from the conserved cysteine through the conserved F or W. A D gene is named only where the DNA matches it firmly. Some rows have no size entry. The others give once, few or many, or a class for an expanded clone.

v_gene	j_gene	d_gene	abundance	CDR3aa	CDR3nt
TRBV19	TRBJ1-5	-	-	CASSMVRGGVNQPQHF	TGTGCCAGTAGTATGGTACGAGGAGGGGTCAATCAGCCCCAGCATTTT
TRBV19	TRBJ2-7	-	-	CASSIVAGAYEQYF	TGTGCCAGTAGTATAGTGGCAGGGGCCTACGAGCAGTACTTC
TRBV30	TRBJ2-7	TRBD2	-	CAWSVVAGGYEQYF	TGTGCCTGGAGCGTGGTAGCGGGGGGCTACGAGCAGTACTTC
TRBV2	TRBJ2-2	-	few	CASRPGREAGELFF	TGTGCCAGCAGGCCGGGACGCGAGGCCGGGGAGCTGTTTTTT
TRBV2	TRBJ2-5	TRBD2	-	CASSGLKREGFQTQYF	TGTGCCAGCAGTGGGCTGAAGCGGGAGGGCTTTCAGACCCAGTACTTC
TRBV5-5	TRBJ2-3	-	-	CASSPRIGTDTQYF	TGTGCCAGCAGCCCACGAATCGGCACAGATACGCAGTATTTT
TRBV7-2	TRBJ2-3	TRBD1	-	CASSSGTVTDTQYF	TGTGCCAGCAGCTCAGGGACAGTCACAGATACGCAGTATTTT
TRBV5-1	TRBJ1-2	-	-	CASSVGTGPYGYTF	TGCGCCAGCAGCGTGGGGACGGGACCCTATGGCTACACCTTC
TRBV5-6	TRBJ2-7	TRBD1	few	CASSPLGTASYEQYF	TGTGCCAGCAGTCCCCTGGGGACAGCCTCCTACGAGCAGTACTTC
TRBV28	TRBJ1-6	-	-	CASSLPTGSGGSPLHF	TGTGCCAGCAGTTTGCCTACAGGGAGCGGGGGTTCACCCCTCCACTTT
TRBV18	TRBJ2-7	TRBD2	-	CASSPRTSVYEQYF	TGTGCCAGCTCACCACGAACTAGCGTTTACGAGCAGTACTTC
TRBV5-1	TRBJ1-2	TRBD1	-	CASSLEGASVYGYTF	TGCGCCAGCAGCTTGGAGGGGGCGTCGGTCTATGGCTACACCTTC
TRBV5-6	TRBJ2-1	-	-	CASSFRVFEQFF	TGTGCCAGCAGCTTTAGGGTTTTTGAGCAGTTCTTC
TRBV30	TRBJ1-5	-	-	CAWSVQGYNQPQHF	TGTGCCTGGAGTGTACAGGGATACAATCAGCCCCAGCATTTT
TRBV19	TRBJ2-2	TRBD2	-	CASHTSGGANTGELFF	TGTGCCAGCCATACTAGCGGGGGCGCGAACACCGGGGAGCTGTTTTTT
TRBV10-3	TRBJ2-7	-	-	CAISESTGSYEQYF	TGTGCCATCAGTGAGTCGACCGGATCCTACGAGCAGTACTTC
TRBV23-1	TRBJ1-3	-	-	CAIPRGSGIVSGNTIYF	TGCGCCATCCCTCGGGGGAGTGGGATCGTCTCTGGAAACACCATATATTTT
TRBV7-2	TRBJ2-5	-	-	CASSLEGRMQETQYF	TGTGCCAGCAGCTTAGAGGGTCGTATGCAAGAGACCCAGTACTTC
TRBV6-1	TRBJ2-4	TRBD1	-	CASSGETGMAKNIQYF	TGTGCCAGCAGTGGAGAGACAGGGATGGCCAAAAACATTCAGTACTTC
TRBV6-5	TRBJ1-3	TRBD1	-	CASRESGTGLNTIYF	TGTGCCAGCAGAGAATCCGGGACAGGATTAAACACCATATATTTT
TRBV13	TRBJ2-7	-	-	CASSLYLAEAAYEQYF	TGTGCCAGCAGCTTATATCTAGCAGAAGCCGCCTACGAGCAGTACTTC
TRBV9	TRBJ1-3	-	once	CASSVAEGHSGNTIYF	TGTGCCAGCAGCGTAGCTGAGGGCCACTCTGGAAACACCATATATTTT
TRBV28	TRBJ1-2	TRBD1	-	CASSDRVSGYTF	TGTGCCAGCAGTGACAGGGTATCCGGCTACACCTTC
TRBV5-4	TRBJ1-1	-	-	CASSVQGPNTEAFF	TGTGCCAGCAGCGTTCAGGGACCGAACACTGAAGCTTTCTTT
TRBV28	TRBJ1-2	-	-	CASSALTMGYTF	TGTGCCAGCAGTGCCCTAACTATGGGCTACACCTTC
TRBV19	TRBJ2-1	-	-	CTGPSYNEQFF	TGTACGGGGCCGTCCTACAATGAGCAGTTCTTC
TRBV27	TRBJ1-6	-	-	CASSAGAFDSPLHF	TGTGCCAGCAGTGCGGGAGCCTTTGATTCACCCCTCCACTTT
TRBV5-1	TRBJ2-7	TRBD1	-	CASSLDGTGGPNEQYF	TGCGCCAGCAGCTTGGACGGGACAGGGGGACCCAACGAGCAGTACTTC